This T cell receptor beta chain was recovered during a study of cytomegalovirus exposure and HLA in healthy donors. Study-level findings and limits: Other equally common chains were less clonally expanded than HLA-associated TCR beta chains, a later analysis showed.

CDR1 and CDR2 (germline): MNHEY, SMNVEV (reference sequence). The CDR3 extends over 13 amino acids. V lost 5 bases, J lost 4 bases, and 12 bases lay in between. Primers for the PCR totalled 60 Vbeta and 13 Jbeta. Original methodology: There were about 80 million unique TCR beta chains by a later count, and approximately 11 million of them were shared. Profiled with immunoSEQ multiplex PCR; TCRdb holds only in-frame clones, not every one. The D gene and trimming were derived from the DNA, and the V and J assignments and clone size from that table. The table lists about 130,000 clones, with about 1.5% in the top ten. Concerning this clone: Its antigen is currently unknown.

The V gene is TRBV27, the J gene TRBJ2-7; D perhaps matches TRBD1 (6 bases). The receptor's source is a woman in her 40s in good health and CMV-seropositive. Sequencing was performed on PBMCs. The CDR3 sequence: CASSIRGSYEQYF. The CDR3, as DNA: TGTGCCAGCAGTATCAGGGGTTCGTACGAGCAGTACTTC.